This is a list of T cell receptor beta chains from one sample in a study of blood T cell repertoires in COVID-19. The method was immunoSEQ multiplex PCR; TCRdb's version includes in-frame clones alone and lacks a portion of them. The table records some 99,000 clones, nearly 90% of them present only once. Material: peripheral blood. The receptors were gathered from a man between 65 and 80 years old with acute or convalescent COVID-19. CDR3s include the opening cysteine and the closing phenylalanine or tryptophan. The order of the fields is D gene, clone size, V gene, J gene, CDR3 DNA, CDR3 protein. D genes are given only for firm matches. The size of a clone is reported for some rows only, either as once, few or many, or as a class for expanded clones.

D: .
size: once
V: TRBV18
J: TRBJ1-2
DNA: TGTGCCAGCTCCGCGACGGAGCGAGCTAACTATGGCTACACCTTC
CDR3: CASSATERANYGYTF

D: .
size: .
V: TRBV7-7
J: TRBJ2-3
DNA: TGTGCTAGCAGCCAAAACCCGGCACATAACGGGGCGCAGTATTTT
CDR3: CASSQNPAHNGAQYF

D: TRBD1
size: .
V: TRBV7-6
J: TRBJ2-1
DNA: TGTGCCAGCAGCTTAGGGGGGGACAGGGGTGATGAGCAGTTCTTC
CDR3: CASSLGGDRGDEQFF

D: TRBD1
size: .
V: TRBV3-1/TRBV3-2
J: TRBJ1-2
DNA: TGTGCCAGCAGCCAGGGGTTCGGACAGGGGAGAGGTGGCTACACCTTC
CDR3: CASSQGFGQGRGGYTF

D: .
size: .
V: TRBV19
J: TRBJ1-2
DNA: TGTGCCAGTAGCACTAACGGGGGACTGAACGTCTATGGCTACACCTTC
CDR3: CASSTNGGLNVYGYTF

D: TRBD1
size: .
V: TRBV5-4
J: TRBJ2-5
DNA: TGTGCCAGCAGCTTGTTTACTGACAGGGAGATTGGTGAGACCCAGTACTTC
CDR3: CASSLFTDREIGETQYF

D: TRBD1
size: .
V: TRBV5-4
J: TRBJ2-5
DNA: TGTGCCAGCAGCGAACAGGGGATAGAGACCCAGTACTTC
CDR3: CASSEQGIETQYF

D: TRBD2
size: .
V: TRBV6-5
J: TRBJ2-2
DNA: TGTGCCAGCTGCAGGACTAGCGGGGTGTCCGGGGAGCTGTTTTTT
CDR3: CASCRTSGVSGELFF

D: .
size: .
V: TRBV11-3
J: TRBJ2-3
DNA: TGTGCCAGCAGCTTAGATCGCGGGGCAGATACGCAGTATTTT
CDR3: CASSLDRGADTQYF

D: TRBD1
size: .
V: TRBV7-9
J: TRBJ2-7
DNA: TGTGCCAGCATGGGTGGCGACAGGGGGAGGTACGAGCAGTACTTC
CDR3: CASMGGDRGRYEQYF

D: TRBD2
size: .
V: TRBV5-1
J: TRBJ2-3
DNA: TGCGCCAGCAGCTTGGCGCTAACTAGCGGTAGCACAGATACGCAGTATTTT
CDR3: CASSLALTSGSTDTQYF

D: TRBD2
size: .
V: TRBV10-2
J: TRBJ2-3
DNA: TGCGCCAGCAGTCTGGCGGGGGGGCCTGATACGCAGTATTTT
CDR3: CASSLAGGPDTQYF

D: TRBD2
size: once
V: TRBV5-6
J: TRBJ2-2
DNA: TGTGCCAGCAGCTTGGGCAGGTCCGGGACTAGAGCCACCGGGGAGCTGTTTTTT
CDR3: CASSLGRSGTRATGELFF

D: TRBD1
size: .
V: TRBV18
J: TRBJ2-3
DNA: TGTGCCAGCTCACGCGGGACAGGGGTTACAGATACGCAGTATTTT
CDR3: CASSRGTGVTDTQYF

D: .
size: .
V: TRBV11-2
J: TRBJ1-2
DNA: TGTGCCAGCAGCTTGGGACAAATTAACTATGGCTACACCTTC
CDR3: CASSLGQINYGYTF

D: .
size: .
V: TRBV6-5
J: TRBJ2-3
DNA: TGTGCCAGCAGGGTTCGACTGGCAGATACGCAGTATTTT
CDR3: CASRVRLADTQYF

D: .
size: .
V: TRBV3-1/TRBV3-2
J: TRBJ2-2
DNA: TGTGCCAGCAGTTTATTCCCGTTAAACACCGGGGAGCTGTTTTTT
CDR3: CASSLFPLNTGELFF

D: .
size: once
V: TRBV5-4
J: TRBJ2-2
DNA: TGTGCCAGCAGCTCCGCGAACACCGGGGAGCTGTTTTTT
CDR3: CASSSANTGELFF

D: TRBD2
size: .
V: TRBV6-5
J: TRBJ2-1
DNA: TGTGCCAGCAGGTCCGGGACTAGCCGATACAATGAGCAGTTCTTC
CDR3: CASRSGTSRYNEQFF

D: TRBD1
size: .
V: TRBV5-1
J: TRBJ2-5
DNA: TGCGCCAGCAGCGAAACAGGGGGCCAAGAGACCCAGTACTTC
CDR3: CASSETGGQETQYF

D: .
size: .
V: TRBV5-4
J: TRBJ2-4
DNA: TGTGCCAGCAGCTTGGATAGAGCCAAAAACATTCAGTACTTC
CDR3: CASSLDRAKNIQYF

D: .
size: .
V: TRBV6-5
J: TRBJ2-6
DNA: TGTGCCACGACAGCGACGAGCTCTGGGGCCAACGTCCTGACTTTC
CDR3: CATTATSSGANVLTF

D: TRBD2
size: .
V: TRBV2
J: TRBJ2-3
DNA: TGTGCCAGCAGTGCGACTAGCGTTGGCACAGATACGCAGTATTTT
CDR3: CASSATSVGTDTQYF

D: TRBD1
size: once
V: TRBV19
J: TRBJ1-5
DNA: TGTGCCAGTAGTCTACAGGGGGCTGAGGTTCAGCCCCAGCATTTT
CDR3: CASSLQGAEVQPQHF

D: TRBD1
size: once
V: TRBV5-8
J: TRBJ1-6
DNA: TGTGCCAGCAGTCGGACAGGACGGTATTCACCCCTCCACTTT
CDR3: CASSRTGRYSPLHF

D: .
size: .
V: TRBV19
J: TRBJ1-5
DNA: TGTGCCAGTAGTTTCGGGATTAGCAATCAGCCCCAGCATTTT
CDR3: CASSFGISNQPQHF

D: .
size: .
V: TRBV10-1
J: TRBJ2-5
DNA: TGCGCCAGCAGTGAATTGGGGGCCCAAGAGACCCAGTACTTC
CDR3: CASSELGAQETQYF

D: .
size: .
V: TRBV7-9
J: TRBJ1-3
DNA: TGTGCCCAAGAGGGGAGGAATGGAAACACCATATATTTT
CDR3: CAQEGRNGNTIYF

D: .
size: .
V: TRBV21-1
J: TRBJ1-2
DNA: TGTGCCAGCAGCATCGGAGGACAGGGTTATAACTATGGCTACACCTTC
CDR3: CASSIGGQGYNYGYTF

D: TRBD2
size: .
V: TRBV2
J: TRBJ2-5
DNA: TGTGCCAGCAGAAAGGCGGGGGGGACCGTGACCCAGTACTTC
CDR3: CASRKAGGTVTQYF

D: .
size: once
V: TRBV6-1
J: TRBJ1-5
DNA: TGTGCCAGCAGTGACGTCCCGCCCCAGCATTTT
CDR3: CASSDVPPQHF

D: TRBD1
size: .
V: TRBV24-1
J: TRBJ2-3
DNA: TGTGCCACCAGCCCGGGACAGGGTACAGATACGCAGTATTTT
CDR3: CATSPGQGTDTQYF

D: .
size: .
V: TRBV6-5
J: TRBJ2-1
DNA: TGTGCCAGCAGTTATTTGGGGGGGCAGTACAATGAGCAGTTCTTC
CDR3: CASSYLGGQYNEQFF

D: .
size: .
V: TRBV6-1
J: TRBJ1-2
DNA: TGTGCCAGCAGTGAAGCGGGGGGGCCCTATGGCTACACCTTC
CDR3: CASSEAGGPYGYTF

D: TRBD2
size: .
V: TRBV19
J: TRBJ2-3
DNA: TGTGCCATTGGGGGCGGGGGGACAGATACGCAGTATTTT
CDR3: CAIGGGGTDTQYF

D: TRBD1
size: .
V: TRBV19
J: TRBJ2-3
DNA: TGTGCCAGTAGTTGGCTGACAGGGTTGGGGACAGATACGCAGTATTTT
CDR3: CASSWLTGLGTDTQYF

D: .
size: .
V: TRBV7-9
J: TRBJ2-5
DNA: TGTGCCAGCAGCCCCGGGACTCCCCAAGAGACCCAGTACTTC
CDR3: CASSPGTPQETQYF

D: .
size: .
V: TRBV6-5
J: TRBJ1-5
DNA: TGTGCCAGCAGTCACGCCCAGGGTGCTCAGCCCCAGCATTTT
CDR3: CASSHAQGAQPQHF

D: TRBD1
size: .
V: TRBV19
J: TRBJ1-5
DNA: TGTGCCAGTACCGGGACAGGGGGCGGGCAGCCCCAGCATTTT
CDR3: CASTGTGGGQPQHF

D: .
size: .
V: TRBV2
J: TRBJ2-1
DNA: TGTGCCAGCAGGGAGAGGGCTAACTACAATGAGCAGTTCTTC
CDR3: CASRERANYNEQFF

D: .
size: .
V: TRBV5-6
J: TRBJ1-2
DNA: TGTGCCAGCAGCCCGCAATTCCCCGGAGGTGGCTACACCTTC
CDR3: CASSPQFPGGGYTF

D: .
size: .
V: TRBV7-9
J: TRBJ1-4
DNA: TGTGCCAGCAGCTTAGAGGCTGGGAGAGGTGAAAAACTGTTTTTT
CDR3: CASSLEAGRGEKLFF

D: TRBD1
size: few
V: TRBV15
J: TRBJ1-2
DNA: TGTGCCACCAGCAGTTACCAGGGGGACTATGGCTACACCTTC
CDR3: CATSSYQGDYGYTF

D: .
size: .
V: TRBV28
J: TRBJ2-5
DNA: TGTGCCAGCAGTGGGCCATGGGAGACCCAGTACTTC
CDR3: CASSGPWETQYF